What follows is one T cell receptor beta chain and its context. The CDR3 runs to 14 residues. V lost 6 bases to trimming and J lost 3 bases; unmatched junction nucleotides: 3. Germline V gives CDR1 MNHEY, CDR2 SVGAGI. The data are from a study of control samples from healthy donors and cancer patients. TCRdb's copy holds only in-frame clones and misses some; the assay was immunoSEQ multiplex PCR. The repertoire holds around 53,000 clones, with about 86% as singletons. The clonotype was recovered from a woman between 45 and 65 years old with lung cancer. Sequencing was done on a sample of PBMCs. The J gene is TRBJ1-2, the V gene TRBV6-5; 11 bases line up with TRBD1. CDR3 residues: CASSRTGGDYGYTF. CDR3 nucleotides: TGTGCCAGCAGCCGGACAGGGGGCGACTATGGCTACACCTTC.